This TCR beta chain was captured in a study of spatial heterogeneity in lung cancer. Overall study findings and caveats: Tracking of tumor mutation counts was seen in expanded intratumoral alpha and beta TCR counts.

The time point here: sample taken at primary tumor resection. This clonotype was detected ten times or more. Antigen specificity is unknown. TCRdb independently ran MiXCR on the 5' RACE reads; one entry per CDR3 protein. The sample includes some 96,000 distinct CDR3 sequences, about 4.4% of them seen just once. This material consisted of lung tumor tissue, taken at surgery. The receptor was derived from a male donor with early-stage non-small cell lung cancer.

In nucleotides, the CDR3 is TGTGCCAGCAGGGACCTTAGAAACACCATATATTTT. Its protein product is CASRDLRNTIYF. V is TRBV6-5 and J is TRBJ1-3; D unresolved. This CDR3 is 12 amino acids long. In germline, CDR1 is MNHEY, CDR2 SVGAGI. Trimming removed 6 bases from V and 5 bases from J, with 8 bases in between.